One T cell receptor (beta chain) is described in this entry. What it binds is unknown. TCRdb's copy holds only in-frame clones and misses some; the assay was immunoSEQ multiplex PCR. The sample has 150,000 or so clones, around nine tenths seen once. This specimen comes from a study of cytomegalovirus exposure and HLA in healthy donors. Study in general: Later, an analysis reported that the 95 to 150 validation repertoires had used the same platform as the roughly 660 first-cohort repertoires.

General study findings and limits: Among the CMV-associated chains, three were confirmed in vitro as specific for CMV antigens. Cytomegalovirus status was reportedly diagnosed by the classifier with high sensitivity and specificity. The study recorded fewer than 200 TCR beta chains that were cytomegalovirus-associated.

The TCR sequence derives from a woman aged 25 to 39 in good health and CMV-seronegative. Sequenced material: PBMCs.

CDR3 protein: CASSLQGAVGGNTIYF. The CDR3 DNA is TGTGCCAGCAGTTTACAGGGGGCAGTAGGGGGAAACACCATATATTTT. V usage is TRBV6-5 and J usage is TRBJ1-3, with 9 bases lining up with TRBD1. Germline CDR1 reads MNHEY; CDR2 reads SVGAGI. J lost 4 bases, V lost 4 bases, and 8 bases had no gene match. There are 16 residues in the CDR3.